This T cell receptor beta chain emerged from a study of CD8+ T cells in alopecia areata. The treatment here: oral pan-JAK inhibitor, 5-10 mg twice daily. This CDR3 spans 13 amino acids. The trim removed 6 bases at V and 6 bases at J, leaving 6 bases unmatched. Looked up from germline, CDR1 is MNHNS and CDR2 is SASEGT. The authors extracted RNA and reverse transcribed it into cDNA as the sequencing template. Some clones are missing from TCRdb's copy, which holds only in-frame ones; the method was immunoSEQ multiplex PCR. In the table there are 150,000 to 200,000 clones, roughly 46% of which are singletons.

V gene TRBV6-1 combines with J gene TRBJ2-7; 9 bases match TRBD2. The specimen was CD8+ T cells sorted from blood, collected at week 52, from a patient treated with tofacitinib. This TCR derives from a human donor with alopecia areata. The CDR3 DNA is TGTGCCAGCAGCCCGGGACTAGCCATCGAGCAGTACTTC. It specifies CASSPGLAIEQYF.